This T cell receptor (beta chain) emerged from a study of beta chain features in type 1 diabetes. Details on this clone: Its antigen is undetermined.

The sequenced template was cDNA made from the entire isolated RNA. Using immunoSEQ multiplex PCR, the repertoire was profiled, and TCRdb retains in-frame clones only, with some absent. The sample lists nearly 250,000 clones; roughly 14% were seen once. General observations from the study: The cDNA sequencing approach could over-represent high-TCR-expressing cells.

CD4+ naive, central memory, regulatory and stem cell-like memory cells were sorted via CD45RO/CCR7/CD25/CD127/CD95/CD27. The germline CDR1 and CDR2 sequences are SGHAT and FQNNGV. The junction had 7 bases not matched to a gene; V was cut back by 4 bases and J by 8 bases. This CDR3 region has 15 residues. The sequence was obtained from a woman aged 40-49 years in good health. The chain links TRBV11-2 to TRBJ2-1, with 11 positions matching TRBD2. The sample was naive CD4+ T cells from blood. The CDR3 DNA follows: TGTGCCAGCAGCTCGGGACTAGCGGAAGGCTATGAGCAGTTCTTC. This translates into CASSSGLAEGYEQFF.